Following are 9 T cell receptor beta chains from one sample sequenced in a study of shared clonotypes between healthy human individuals. Here immunoSEQ multiplex PCR was the method, and the copy in TCRdb shows in-frame clones only, minus some. Of under 750,000 clones listed, roughly two thirds are singletons. Sequenced: memory CD4+ T cells sorted from blood. Noted subset: CD45RA-negative fraction. Receptors originate from a young woman in good health.

This CDR3 reads CASSRERTEAFF. DNA of the CDR3: TGTGCCAGCAGTAGGGAACGCACTGAAGCTTTCTTT. The V gene is TRBV2, the J gene TRBJ1-1; D is uncertain. The CDR3 is 12 amino acids. V shed 5 bases and J shed 4 bases, with 8 bases lying between them. Looked up from germline, CDR1 is SNHLY and CDR2 is FYNNEI.

Comment on this clone: A much bigger clone sits one base away, suggesting this may be a read error. The same CDR3 arises from other DNA sequences in this sample as well. V and J are TRBV6-5 and TRBJ2-7, with D tentatively TRBD2 (6 bases). The germline gives CDR1 MNHEY, CDR2 SVGAGI. Trimming removed 6 bases at V and 0 bases at J, with 12 bases between. This CDR3 has 14 amino acids. In DNA form, the CDR3 reads TGTGCCAGCAGAAGGGACTTCAGCTCCTACGAGCAGTACTTC. Amino acids: CASRRDFSSYEQYF.

Only a few counts were recorded for this clone. The chain carries TRBV6-5 and TRBJ1-1, with D hard to call. There are 14 residues in the CDR3. Germline CDR1 and CDR2: MNHEY and SVGAGI. The V end was cut by 7 bases, the J end by 4 bases, with 16 bases between. CDR3 nucleotide sequence: TGTGCCAGCACCCCCTCGGGCGGGAGCACTGAAGCTTTCTTT. Residues: CASTPSGGSTEAFF.

CDR3 sequence: CASSFGGGPAETQYF. The DNA of the CDR3 is TGTGCCAGCAGCTTCGGCGGGGGGCCCGCAGAGACCCAGTACTTC. The genes are TRBV7-3 and TRBJ2-5; 8 bases match TRBD2. The CDR3 loop spans 15 amino acids. V lost 3 bases, J lost 4 bases, and 7 bases stayed unmatched. Germline V gene lookup returns CDR1 SGHTA and CDR2 FQGTGA.

Remarks on this clone: Distinct nucleotide sequences in the sample also encode this CDR3. The rearrangement links TRBV30 to TRBJ1-5; D uncertain. CDR3 length equals 15 residues. CDR1 and CDR2 (germline): GTSNPN, SVGIG (reference sequence). Trimming pared 2 bases from V and 0 bases from J, leaving 11 bases between. CDR3 residues: CAWSSGSSSNQPQHF. CDR3 in DNA: TGTGCCTGGAGTTCCGGGAGTTCTAGCAATCAGCCCCAGCATTTT.

This clone has only a few counts. This sequence joins TRBV28 and TRBJ2-7; tentatively, D is TRBD1 (6 bases). There are 13 residues in the CDR3. Germline V gene lookup returns CDR1 MDHEN and CDR2 SYDVKM. V was trimmed by 7 bases and J by 2 bases, leaving 12 bases between them. The CDR3 DNA follows: TGTGCCAGCAAAGGCCAGGGGCCCTACGAGCAGTACTTC. This codes for CASKGQGPYEQYF.

The chain combines TRBV19 with TRBJ2-7; the match to TRBD2 covers 10 bases. Germline V lookup: CDR1 LNHDA, CDR2 SQIVND (reference sequence). The CDR3 is made up of 15 amino acids. Trimming removed 6 bases from V and 6 bases from J; junction bases left unmatched: 11. As DNA, the CDR3 is TGTGCCAGTAGGCACGCTAGCGGGAGATCGGGCGAGCAGTACTTC. It is translated as CASRHASGRSGEQYF.

The chain has TRBV11-1 and TRBJ2-3; no clear D gene. The length of the CDR3 is 11 residues. Trimming stripped 5 bases from V and 6 bases from J, with 6 bases between. Germline values: CDR1 SGHAT, CDR2 FQDESV (reference sequence). The chain's CDR3 is CASSVSDTQYF. The CDR3 DNA follows: TGTGCCAGCAGCGTTTCGGATACGCAGTATTTT.

The gene calls are TRBV7-7 and TRBJ1-5; D ambiguous. CDR1 and CDR2 from the germline V gene are SSHAT and FNYEAQ (reference sequence). Trimming stripped 1 base from V and 8 bases from J, with 6 bases between. There are 12 residues in the CDR3. CDR3 amino acids: CASSLGEKPQHF. The DNA of the CDR3 is TGTGCCAGCAGCTTAGGGGAAAAGCCCCAGCATTTT.